Below, 13 T cell receptor beta chains from the same sample are listed, as sequenced in a study of blood T cell repertoires in COVID-19. TCRdb keeps only in-frame clones here, not all; method: immunoSEQ multiplex PCR. The sample records about 220,000 clones, around three quarters being singletons. Sequenced input: peripheral blood. The receptor source for this set is a woman aged 70 to 79 with acute or convalescent COVID-19.

The chain couples TRBV12-3 or TRBV12-4 to TRBJ2-5, with D maybe TRBD1 (6 bases). The CDR3 runs 13 residues. Trimming stripped 3 bases from V and 4 bases from J, with 9 bases between. As DNA, the CDR3 is TGTGCCAGCAGTTTCCAAGGGGGAGAGACCCAGTACTTC. Encoded protein: CASSFQGGETQYF.

The V gene is TRBV7-2, the J gene TRBJ1-2, with 9 bases fitting TRBD1. The CDR3 length is 15 residues. The trim removed 5 bases at V and 5 bases at J, leaving 9 bases unmatched. From germline, CDR1 is SGHTA and CDR2 FQGNSA. The CDR3 coding sequence is TGTGCCAGCAGCGGGGGGACAGGGCCACAATATGGCTACACCTTC. Translating it yields CASSGGTGPQYGYTF.

The V gene is TRBV2, the J gene TRBJ1-3; the match to TRBD1 covers 8 bases. The trim removed 2 bases at V and 2 bases at J, leaving 2 bases unmatched. The germline V gene has CDR1 SNHLY and CDR2 FYNNEI. This CDR3 is built from 15 residues. The CDR3 coding sequence is TGTGCCAGCAGTGAATTGGACAGGGCTGGAAACACCATATATTTT. Translating it yields CASSELDRAGNTIYF.

The V and J genes are TRBV5-1 and TRBJ2-3; 8 nucleotides align to TRBD1. After removal of 6 bases from V and 3 bases from J, the junction contained 6 bases not matched to a gene. The CDR3 is 14 residues long. Germline V gene sequence: CDR1 SGHRS, CDR2 YFSETQ. The CDR3 is CASTPGQETDTQYF. CDR3 coding DNA: TGCGCCAGCACCCCGGGACAGGAGACAGATACGCAGTATTTT. Drawing the rest from reference TRBV5-1 and TRBJ2-3, the complete variable domain is KAGVTQTPRYLIKTRGQQVTLSCSPISGHRSVSWYQQTPGQGLQFLFEYFSETQRNKGNFPGRFSGRQFSNSRSEMNVSTLELGDSALYLCASTPGQETDTQYFGPGTRLTVL.

The genes are TRBV5-1 and TRBJ2-3, with 9 bases fitting TRBD2. V was pared by 4 bases and J by 5 bases, with 8 bases of the junction left unmatched. The CDR3 is 15 amino acids. Germline loops: CDR1 SGHRS, CDR2 YFSETQ. The CDR3 nucleotides are TGCGCCAGCAGCCCCAGCGGGGGGCTCGGAGATACGCAGTATTTT. Translating it yields CASSPSGGLGDTQYF. The full variable domain, rest sourced from reference TRBV5-1 and TRBJ2-3, is KAGVTQTPRYLIKTRGQQVTLSCSPISGHRSVSWYQQTPGQGLQFLFEYFSETQRNKGNFPGRFSGRQFSNSRSEMNVSTLELGDSALYLCASSPSGGLGDTQYFGPGTRLTVL.

The V and J genes are TRBV27 and TRBJ1-5; TRBD1 agrees at 8 bases. Trimming removed 4 bases from V and 6 bases from J; junction bases left unmatched: 2. From germline, CDR1 is MNHEY and CDR2 SMNVEV (reference sequence). This CDR3 contains 13 residues. CDR3 coding DNA: TGTGCCAGCAGTTGGGGGACAGGTCAGCCCCAGCATTTT. As protein: CASSWGTGQPQHF.

The chain couples TRBV27 to TRBJ1-1; D remains unclear. The CDR3 extends over 16 amino acids. The V gene's germline CDR1 is MNHEY and CDR2 SMNVEV (reference sequence). Trimming removed 0 bases from V and 1 base from J, with 12 bases in between. In DNA form, the CDR3 reads TGTGCCAGCAGTTTATCAGCCCCCTGGAGGAACACTGAAGCTTTCTTT. It yields the protein CASSLSAPWRNTEAFF.

A remark on this clone: At one end, the junction sequence differs from germline, possibly due to a read error. V usage is TRBV5-1 and J usage is TRBJ1-1; 8 bases map to TRBD1. This CDR3 is built from 15 residues. Germline V gene data show CDR1 as SGHRS and CDR2 as YFSETQ. The CDR3 spells CAGSLGQGGTTEAFF. The CDR3 DNA follows: TGCGCCGGCAGCCTAGGACAGGGAGGAACCACTGAAGCTTTCTTT.

Of note for this clone: In the same sample, other DNA sequences code for this CDR3. The chain is built from TRBV10-1 and TRBJ2-3; the D is unclear. Trimming removed 6 bases from V and 1 base from J, with 8 bases in between. This CDR3 is 13 amino acids long. The germline CDR1 and CDR2 sequences are WNHNN and SYGVQD (reference sequence). Here the CDR3 reads CASRGQGTDTQYF. The CDR3, as DNA: TGCGCCAGCAGGGGCCAAGGCACAGATACGCAGTATTTT.

This clone showed up just a few times. This rearrangement joins TRBV5-5 to TRBJ1-3; no firm D call. Germline lookup yields CDR1 SGHKS and CDR2 YYEKEE (reference sequence). V was shortened by 4 bases and J by 2 bases, with 13 bases between the two germline ends. The length of the CDR3 is 15 residues. The CDR3 DNA reads TGTGCCAGCAGCCCAACACCACAGACTGGAAACACCATATATTTT. The encoded protein is CASSPTPQTGNTIYF.

J is TRBJ2-3 and V is TRBV4-1, with TRBD1 matching over 9 bases. Germline CDR1 reads MGHRA; CDR2 reads YSYEKL. The J segment lost 3 bases and the V segment lost 4 bases, leaving 2 bases of the junction unmatched. This CDR3 spans 14 amino acids. CDR3 nucleotides: TGCGCCAGCAGCCTACAGGGGGCTACAGATACGCAGTATTTT. This sequence encodes CASSLQGATDTQYF.

This chain joins TRBV5-6 and TRBJ2-6, with D possibly being TRBD1 (6 bases). V shed 2 bases and J shed 4 bases, with 16 bases lying between them. Germline-derived CDR1 and CDR2 are SGHDT and YYEEEE. The CDR3 spans 17 residues. CDR3: CASSLGFWGQGANVLTF. Written as DNA, the CDR3 is TGTGCCAGCAGCTTAGGGTTTTGGGGGCAAGGGGCCAACGTCCTGACTTTC.

This rearrangement joins TRBV5-1 to TRBJ2-4, with 13 nucleotides matching TRBD2. This CDR3 contains 17 residues. Per the germline V gene, CDR1 is SGHRS and CDR2 is YFSETQ. The J segment lost 6 bases and the V segment lost 1 base, leaving 7 bases of the junction unmatched. This CDR3 reads CASSLLGTSGAVNIQYF. The CDR3 DNA is TGCGCCAGCAGCTTGTTGGGGACTAGCGGGGCGGTAAACATTCAGTACTTC.